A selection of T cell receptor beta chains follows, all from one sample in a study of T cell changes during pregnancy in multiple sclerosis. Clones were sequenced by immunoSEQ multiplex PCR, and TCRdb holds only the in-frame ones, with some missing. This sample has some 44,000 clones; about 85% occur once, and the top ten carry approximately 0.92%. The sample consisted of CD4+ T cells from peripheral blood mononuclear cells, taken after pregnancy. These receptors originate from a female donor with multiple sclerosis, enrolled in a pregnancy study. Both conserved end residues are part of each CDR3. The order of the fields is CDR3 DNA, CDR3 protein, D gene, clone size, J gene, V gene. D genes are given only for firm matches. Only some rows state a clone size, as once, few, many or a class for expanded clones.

TGTGCCATCAGCGTTGACAGACAAGAGACCCAGTACTTC	CAISVDRQETQYF	.	.	TRBJ2-5	TRBV10-3
TGCGCCAGCAGCCGGGGGGGAGCCTCCTATAATTCACCCCTCCACTTT	CASSRGGASYNSPLHF	.	.	TRBJ1-6	TRBV5-1
TGCAGCGCGGGACAGGACTATGGCTACACCTTC	CSAGQDYGYTF	TRBD1	.	TRBJ1-2	TRBV29-1
TGTGCCACTCTTGGAAGGGGATTCAGGGCAGATACGCAGTATTTT	CATLGRGFRADTQYF	.	.	TRBJ2-3	TRBV28
TGCAGCGTAGGACAGGGGAACGAGCAGTACTTC	CSVGQGNEQYF	TRBD1	.	TRBJ2-7	TRBV29-1
TGTGCCAGCACCTATACCCAGGGGCCCAACACTGAAGCTTTCTTT	CASTYTQGPNTEAFF	.	.	TRBJ1-1	TRBV2
TGTGCCAGCAGCTTAGCGCTTGCGGGGGTATACAATGAGCAGTTCTTC	CASSLALAGVYNEQFF	TRBD2	.	TRBJ2-1	TRBV7-9
TGCGCCAGCAGCGCGCATTCGGGACAAGTGAGCCGCCCACAGTTCTTC	CASSAHSGQVSRPQFF	.	.	TRBJ2-1	TRBV5-1
TGTGCCAGCAGTCCAACTAGCGCGGATACGCAGTATTTT	CASSPTSADTQYF	TRBD2	.	TRBJ2-3	TRBV7-2
TGTGCCAGCAGTTACAGGGGTAATTCACCCCTCCACTTT	CASSYRGNSPLHF	.	.	TRBJ1-6	TRBV6-5
TGTGCCAGCAGGCAACCCGGGGGGACTAGGGGGACCCAGTACTTC	CASRQPGGTRGTQYF	TRBD2	.	TRBJ2-5	TRBV7-2
TGTGCCACCAGCAGGGACCTTTCGGGACAAGAGACCCAGTACTTC	CATSRDLSGQETQYF	.	.	TRBJ2-5	TRBV15
TGTGCCAGCTCACCACAGGAGGGGGCGGACACTGAAGCTTTCTTT	CASSPQEGADTEAFF	TRBD1	.	TRBJ1-1	TRBV18
TGCGCCAGCAGCCAACCACTACAAGGGGCATATGAAAAACTGTTTTTT	CASSQPLQGAYEKLFF	.	.	TRBJ1-4	TRBV4-1
TGTGCCAGCAGTCGGGTAGATGAGCAGTTCTTC	CASSRVDEQFF	.	.	TRBJ2-1	TRBV6-6
TGTGCCAGCAGCTTACGATACGGACAGGGGGTAGCCAAAAACATTCAGTACTTC	CASSLRYGQGVAKNIQYF	TRBD1	.	TRBJ2-4	TRBV11-2
TGTGCCAGTAGTTACCAGGCGAACACCGGGGAGCTGTTTTTT	CASSYQANTGELFF	.	.	TRBJ2-2	TRBV19
TGTGCCTGGAGGCTAGCGGGGACCACCGGGGAGCTGTTTTTT	CAWRLAGTTGELFF	TRBD2	few	TRBJ2-2	TRBV30
TGTGCTAGTGGTTCAAACAGGGGAGTAGGGACTGAAGCTTTCTTT	CASGSNRGVGTEAFF	TRBD1	.	TRBJ1-1	TRBV12-5
TGTGCCAGCAGACCTGACAACCACCCCAATTATTTT	CASRPDNHPNYF	.	few	TRBJ1-3	TRBV2
TGCGCCAGCAGCCAAGATCGGGCGGGACTAACTTATAATTCACCCCTCCACTTT	CASSQDRAGLTYNSPLHF	.	.	TRBJ1-6	TRBV4-1
TGTGCCACCAGCAGAGCCCCGGGACAGGGGGCTGAAGCTTTCTTT	CATSRAPGQGAEAFF	TRBD1	.	TRBJ1-1	TRBV15
TGTGCCAGCAGCTTTCAAGGGGTTAACACTGAAGCTTTCTTT	CASSFQGVNTEAFF	.	.	TRBJ1-1	TRBV7-6
TGTGCCAGCAGCTTATCCCAGATCTACAATGAGCAGTTCTTC	CASSLSQIYNEQFF	.	.	TRBJ2-1	TRBV7-3
TGCAGCGTTGGGGGGCGATCCCCTTCTCTCTCTGGGGCCAACGTCCTGACTTTC	CSVGGRSPSLSGANVLTF	.	once	TRBJ2-6	TRBV29-1
TGTGCCAGTAGACCTTCCCATCTCGACAGGGGTAGCAATCAGCCCCAGCATTTT	CASRPSHLDRGSNQPQHF	TRBD1	.	TRBJ1-5	TRBV19
TGTGCCAGCAGCCGAGGTCGGGGGGGTGGTGCAGATACGCAGTATTTT	CASSRGRGGGADTQYF	TRBD2	.	TRBJ2-3	TRBV13